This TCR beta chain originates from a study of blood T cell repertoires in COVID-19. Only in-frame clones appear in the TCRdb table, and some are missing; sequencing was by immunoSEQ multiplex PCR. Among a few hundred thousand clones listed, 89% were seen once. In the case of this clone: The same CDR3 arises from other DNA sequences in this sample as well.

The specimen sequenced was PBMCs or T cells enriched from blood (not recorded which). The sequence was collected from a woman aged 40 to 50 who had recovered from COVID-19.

This chain's CDR3 is CASSLSGNYEQYF. CDR3 bases: TGTGCCAGCAGCTTAAGCGGGAACTACGAGCAGTACTTC. The rearrangement links TRBV7-6 to TRBJ2-7; TRBD2 matches at 7 bases. The CDR3 runs to 13 residues. With V trimmed by 2 bases and J by 3 bases, 1 base remained unmatched. Germline assignment: CDR1 SGHVS and CDR2 FNYEAQ. Full variable domain (missing parts from reference TRBV7-6 and TRBJ2-7): GAGVSQSPRYKVTKRGQDVALRCDPISGHVSLYWYRQALGQGPEFLTYFNYEAQQDKSGLPNDRFSAERPEGSISTLTIQRTEQRDSAMYRCASSLSGNYEQYFGPGTRLTVT.